The clone carrying this T cell receptor (beta chain) was observed a single time. Its specificity is not known. This record comes from a study of radiotherapy plus CTLA-4 blockade in lung cancer. CDR1 is SGDLS and CDR2 is YYNGEE in the germline V gene. V dropped 0 bases and J dropped 4 bases, with 7 bases sitting between them. The CDR3 extends over 14 amino acids. Clones were read by immunoSEQ multiplex PCR, and TCRdb kept only the in-frame ones, dropping some. The sample contains roughly 77,000 clones, approximately 73% of which appear only once. Whole-study results and caveats: Strongest reported response predictors: early blood clone changes and post-radiation interferon-beta.

This sequence was found in a human donor with non-small cell lung cancer whose response to radiotherapy plus ipilimumab could not be evaluated. The rearrangement uses TRBV9 and TRBJ1-4; D possibly corresponds to TRBD1 (5 bases). The sample was peripheral blood, taken from a patient treated with radiotherapy plus ipilimumab. Here the CDR3 DNA reads TGTGCCAGCAGCGTAGGACAGCTTAATGAAAAACTGTTTTTT. It yields the protein CASSVGQLNEKLFF.